These 28 T cell receptor beta chains originate from one sample sequenced in a study of T cell repertoires in cytomegalovirus infection. Their antigens are not known. TCRdb passed the reads through MiXCR, listing each CDR3 protein once. This sample has about a million distinct CDR3 sequences, with roughly 30% found just once. The sequencing used cultured CD8+ T cells from PBMCs, collected from culture after CMV antigen stimulation. The receptor source for this set is a human donor in good health (CMV status not recorded). Some clones in this sample may be carry-over from other donors' samples.

This clonotype was detected ten times or more. The chain is built from TRBV19 and TRBJ2-1, with a possible D match to TRBD2 (6 bases). The CDR3 runs 16 residues. V lost 3 bases and J 4 bases, leaving 16 bases between the germline ends. Germline CDR1 is LNHDA and CDR2 is SQIVND (reference sequence). CDR3 region: CASSMFRPGVYNEQFF. The CDR3, as DNA: TGTGCCAGTAGTATGTTTAGGCCGGGGGTTTACAATGAGCAGTTCTTC. Combining the CDR3 with reference TRBV19 and TRBJ2-1 gives the whole variable domain DGGITQSPKYLFRKEGQNVTLSCEQNLNHDAMYWYRQDPGQGLRLIYYSQIVNDFQKGDIAEGYSVSREKKESFPLTVTSAQKNPTAFYLCASSMFRPGVYNEQFFGPGTRLTVL.

This clonotype has more than one count but fewer than ten. V gene TRBV7-9 combines with J gene TRBJ2-5; TRBD1 might be the D (5 bases). This CDR3 comprises 15 residues. The V gene lost 8 bases and the J gene lost 4 bases, with 20 bases spanning the gap. Looked up from germline, CDR1 is SEHNR and CDR2 is FQNEAQ (reference sequence). CDR3 amino acids: CASPPGDSRLETQYF. Written as DNA, the CDR3 is TGTGCCAGCCCACCCGGAGACAGTCGCCTAGAGACCCAGTACTTC.

The DNA of the CDR3 is TGTGCCAGCAGCTTAGATCTCTCGGCAGCCGGTGGCTACACCTTC. It encodes CASSLDLSAAGGYTF. The V and J genes are TRBV7-9 and TRBJ1-2; D unclear. In germline, CDR1 is SEHNR, CDR2 FQNEAQ (reference sequence). The CDR3 is 15 amino acids. Trimming left V 1 base short and J 7 bases short, with 16 bases between. Looking up the rest from reference TRBV7-9 and TRBJ1-2 gives the full variable domain: DTGVSQNPRHKITKRGQNVTFRCDPISEHNRLYWYRQTLGQGPEFLTYFQNEAQLEKSRLLSDRFSAERPKGSFSTLEIQRTEQGDSAMYLCASSLDLSAAGGYTFGSGTRLTVV.

This clonotype was detected a few times. The V and J genes are TRBV5-1 and TRBJ1-1; D is undetermined. CDR3 length: 13 amino acids. Germline V gene lookup returns CDR1 SGHRS and CDR2 YFSETQ. Between the trimmed V and J ends, which lost 4 bases and 4 bases, there was a span of 11 bases. This CDR3 is CASSRLSGTEAFF. The CDR3 nucleotides are TGCGCCAGCAGCCGTCTCAGTGGCACTGAAGCTTTCTTT.

The gene calls are TRBV12-5 and TRBJ2-5, with 10 positions matching TRBD1. The germline V gene encodes CDR1 LGHNT and CDR2 FRNRAP. This CDR3 has 16 amino acids. The V gene end was trimmed by 4 bases and the J gene end by 2 bases; junction bases not matched to a gene: 7. In DNA form, the CDR3 reads TGTGCTAGTGGTTCCCCCAAGGACAGGGGGCAAGAGACCCAGTACTTC. It codes for CASGSPKDRGQETQYF.

V is TRBV6-2 or TRBV6-3 and J is TRBJ2-7, with D maybe TRBD1 (5 bases). The V gene's germline CDR1 is MNHEY and CDR2 SVGEGT. CDR3 length: 14 residues. The V gene lost 7 bases and the J gene lost 3 bases, with 16 bases spanning the gap. CDR3: CASTQPDRIYEQYV. DNA for the CDR3: TGTGCCAGCACCCAACCTGACAGAATCTACGAGCAGTACGTC.

Only one count was recorded for this clonotype. The J gene is TRBJ2-7, the V gene TRBV19, with a possible D match to TRBD2 (5 bases). V lost 6 bases and J lost 0, with 18 bases in between. The germline V gene encodes CDR1 LNHDA and CDR2 SQIVND (reference sequence). The CDR3 extends over 16 amino acids. CDR3 bases: TGTGCCAGTAGCGAGGGCATGACGCGTCTCTCCTACGAGCAGTACTTC. Amino acid sequence: CASSEGMTRLSYEQYF.

This clonotype has a handful of counts. This sequence joins TRBV7-9 and TRBJ2-5, with TRBD1 as a possible D gene (7 bases). The CDR3 runs 17 residues. Per the germline V gene, CDR1 is SEHNR and CDR2 is FQNEAQ (reference sequence). V gave up 5 bases and J gave up 1 base, with 20 bases separating them. The CDR3 sequence: CASSLPGQEGAQETQYF. CDR3 in DNA: TGTGCCAGCAGCCTCCCCGGACAGGAGGGGGCCCAAGAGACCCAGTACTTC.

A note on this clonotype: Given a much more abundant clone one base away, this may be a read error. This sequence joins TRBV7-9 and TRBJ2-3, with 10 bases matching TRBD2. This CDR3 spans 16 amino acids. Germline V CDR1 and CDR2: SEHNR, FQNEAQ (reference sequence). CDR3 sequence reads: CVSSLVSGGVYDTQYF. CDR3 coding DNA: TGTGTCAGCAGCTTAGTGAGCGGGGGGGTTTACGATACGCAGTATTTT.

This sequence joins TRBV6-5 and TRBJ1-5, with unresolved D. The V end was cut by 0 bases, the J end by 0 bases, with 6 bases between. Germline V lookup: CDR1 MNHEY, CDR2 SVGAGI. The CDR3 runs to 15 residues. The CDR3 reads CASSYSFDSNQPQHF. The CDR3 DNA follows: TGTGCCAGCAGTTACTCGTTTGATAGCAATCAGCCCCAGCATTTT.

The chain employs TRBV19 and TRBJ1-5; no definite D call. Trimming pared 3 bases from V and 4 bases from J, leaving 7 bases between. Per the germline V gene, CDR1 is LNHDA and CDR2 is SQIVND (reference sequence). This CDR3 contains 13 residues. This chain's CDR3 is CASSISINQPQHF. CDR3 DNA sequence: TGTGCCAGTAGTATCTCGATTAATCAGCCCCAGCATTTT.

This rearrangement joins TRBV5-5 to TRBJ1-2, with D possibly matching TRBD1 (5 bases). Trimming cost V 1 base and J 1 base, with 8 bases left between them. The CDR3 runs 14 residues. The germline V gene has CDR1 SGHKS and CDR2 YYEKEE (reference sequence). CDR3 amino acids: CASSLWTFNYGYTF. The CDR3 DNA reads TGTGCCAGCAGCTTGTGGACATTTAACTATGGCTACACCTTC.

This clonotype was seen only a few times. The rearrangement uses TRBV6-5 and TRBJ1-2; D is perhaps TRBD1 (6 bases). This CDR3 has 14 residues. Germline assignment: CDR1 MNHEY and CDR2 SVGAGI. V was clipped by 2 bases and J by 3 bases, with 10 bases between them. The DNA of the CDR3 is TGTGCCAGCAGTTACAGGGGGGGATACTATGGCTACACCTTC. Translating gives CASSYRGGYYGYTF.

This clonotype was recorded once. The chain links TRBV15 to TRBJ1-3; D gene unclear. Germline V lookup: CDR1 LNHNV, CDR2 YYDKDF (reference sequence). V lost 6 bases, J lost 0 bases, and 12 bases lay in between. The CDR3 runs 15 residues. The CDR3 spells CATSPRRHSGNTIYF. In DNA, the CDR3 is TGTGCCACCAGTCCGAGACGACACTCTGGAAACACCATATATTTT.

V gene TRBV9 combines with J gene TRBJ2-3; 10 bases are shared with TRBD2. CDR3 length: 16 residues. CDR1 SGDLS and CDR2 YYNGEE come from the germline V gene. Trimming cost V 0 bases and J 6 bases; bases outside gene matches: 7. The CDR3: CASSVAERGGRDTQYF. For the CDR3, the DNA is TGTGCCAGCAGCGTAGCAGAGCGGGGGGGCCGCGATACGCAGTATTTT.

This clonotype has just a few counts. The rearrangement joins TRBV4-2 to TRBJ1-1; D gene uncertain. CDR1 and CDR2 from the germline V gene are LGHNA and YNFKEQ. The germline V and J ends were trimmed by 6 bases and 0 bases, with 17 bases remaining between them. The CDR3 runs to 16 residues. The CDR3 loop reads CASREEDQAMNTEAFF. The CDR3 nucleotides read TGTGCCAGCAGAGAGGAAGACCAGGCCATGAACACTGAAGCTTTCTTT.

The chain combines TRBV12-3 or TRBV12-4 with TRBJ2-1; D perhaps matches TRBD2 (7 bases). This CDR3 contains 16 residues. V shed 7 bases and J shed 4 bases, with 20 bases lying between them. The CDR3 sequence is CASTFEGGRYYNEQFF. The CDR3 bases are TGTGCCAGCACCTTCGAGGGGGGGAGATATTACAATGAGCAGTTCTTC.

The chain uses TRBV10-2 and TRBJ2-3; 8 bases match TRBD2. V dropped 0 bases and J dropped 1; count of bases not matched to a gene: 0. The CDR3 has 15 residues. Germline lookup yields CDR1 WSHSY and CDR2 SAAADI. The CDR3 spells CASSESSGGTDTQYF. The CDR3 DNA is TGCGCCAGCAGTGAGTCTAGCGGGGGCACAGATACGCAGTATTTT.

This clonotype showed up many times. The genes are TRBV11-2 and TRBJ2-2; D gene uncertain. Trimming removed 4 bases from V and 0 bases from J, with 6 bases in between. The CDR3 is 14 residues long. Germline lookup yields CDR1 SGHAT and CDR2 FQNNGV. The DNA of the CDR3 is TGTGCCAGCAGCTCAGGATCGAACACCGGGGAGCTGTTTTTT. Amino acid sequence: CASSSGSNTGELFF.

The V gene is TRBV7-3, the J gene TRBJ2-1, with 7 positions matching TRBD2. Trimming removed 2 bases from V and 3 bases from J; junction bases left unmatched: 7. The CDR3 consists of 16 residues. Germline CDR1 and CDR2: SGHTA and FQGTGA. CDR3 region: CASSLAGGGYYNEQFF. The CDR3 nucleotides read TGTGCCAGCAGCTTAGCAGGCGGGGGTTACTACAATGAGCAGTTCTTC.

The V call is TRBV5-6, the J call TRBJ1-5; TRBD1 aligns across 9 bases. V shed 3 bases, J shed 7 bases, and the junction held 11 bases outside the gene matches. The CDR3 is 16 amino acids. Germline V gene lookup returns CDR1 SGHDT and CDR2 YYEEEE. CDR3 protein: CASSWTGDSQSQPQHF. CDR3 DNA: TGTGCCAGCAGCTGGACAGGGGATAGTCAGAGCCAGCCCCAGCATTTT.

The J gene is TRBJ2-1, the V gene TRBV6-5; D gene ambiguous. The length of the CDR3 is 13 residues. V was pared by 2 bases and J by 5 bases, with 7 bases between. Germline lookup yields CDR1 MNHEY and CDR2 SVGAGI. The CDR3 DNA sequence: TGTGCCAGCAGTTACCTCCAAGACAATGAGCAGTTCTTC. It encodes CASSYLQDNEQFF.

This clonotype was detected only once. The CDR3 reads CASPPAQGDIGELFF. The CDR3 DNA follows: TGTGCCAGCCCCCCGGCCCAGGGTGACATCGGGGAGCTGTTTTTT. The chain couples TRBV7-9 to TRBJ2-2; possibly TRBD1 for D (5 bases). This CDR3 is 15 amino acids long. Between the trimmed V and J ends, which lost 8 bases and 7 bases, there was a span of 20 bases. CDR1 is SEHNR, CDR2 FQNEAQ, per germline (reference sequence).

This clonotype was observed a handful of times. CDR3 sequence: CASSYYPSSTDTQYF. DNA of the CDR3: TGTGCCAGCAGTTACTATCCCTCTAGCACAGATACGCAGTATTTT. The chain employs TRBV6-5 and TRBJ2-3; D is ambiguous. This CDR3 is 15 amino acids long. Germline values: CDR1 MNHEY, CDR2 SVGAGI. V was trimmed by 1 base and J by 0 bases, leaving 8 bases between them.

J is TRBJ1-1 and V is TRBV11-2, with D hard to call. The CDR3 contains 15 residues. Trimming removed 6 bases from V and 7 bases from J, with 21 bases in between. CDR1 and CDR2 (germline): SGHAT, FQNNGV. The CDR3 DNA is TGTGCCAGCAGGTCGTGGAGAACGCTTTCTAGTGAAGCTTTCTTT. Protein: CASRSWRTLSSEAFF. The variable domain in full, completed from reference TRBV11-2 and TRBJ1-1, reads EAGVAQSPRYKIIEKRQSVAFWCNPISGHATLYWYQQILGQGPKLLIQFQNNGVVDDSQLPKDRFSAERLKGVDSTLKIQPAKLEDSAVYLCASRSWRTLSSEAFFGQGTRLTVV.

This sequence joins TRBV5-5 and TRBJ1-1; the match to TRBD1 covers 9 bases. The V gene's germline CDR1 is SGHKS and CDR2 YYEKEE (reference sequence). CDR3 length: 14 amino acids. V trimming: 6 bases; J trimming: 7 bases; junction bases outside the gene matches: 10. Here the CDR3 DNA reads TGTGCCAGCAACGAACAGGGGGCCTTCCGTGAAGCTTTCTTT. It is translated as CASNEQGAFREAFF. The complete variable domain, with remaining parts taken from reference TRBV5-5 and TRBJ1-1, reads DAGVTQSPTHLIKTRGQQVTLRCSPISGHKSVSWYQQVLGQGPQFIFQYYEKEERGRGNFPDRFSARQFPNYSSELNVNALLLGDSALYLCASNEQGAFREAFFGQGTRLTVV.

The V call is TRBV6-6, the J call TRBJ1-2; no definite D call. Trimming left V 11 bases short and J 4 bases short, with 14 bases between. CDR3 length: 12 amino acids. In germline, CDR1 is MNHNY, CDR2 SVGAGI (reference sequence). The CDR3 loop is CADRSPGYGYTF. The CDR3 DNA sequence: TGTGCCGACCGGAGCCCCGGCTATGGCTACACCTTC.

V gene TRBV7-9 combines with J gene TRBJ2-7; D might be TRBD2 (5 bases). The CDR3 is 15 residues long. The germline V gene has CDR1 SEHNR and CDR2 FQNEAQ (reference sequence). The germline V and J ends were trimmed by 5 bases and 3 bases, with 17 bases remaining between them. The chain's CDR3 is CASSLGDRGYYEQYF. The CDR3 DNA reads TGTGCCAGCAGCCTCGGGGATCGCGGTTACTACGAGCAGTACTTC.